These 3 T cell receptor beta chains were all obtained from the same sample, sequenced in a study of blood T cell repertoires in COVID-19. TCRdb's table, derived via immunoSEQ multiplex PCR, lists solely in-frame clones and lacks some. The sample carries approximately 200,000 clones, 75% to 90% recorded once. The sample was peripheral blood. All receptors derive from a man aged 30 to 39 with COVID-19, enrolled during active disease.

The J gene is TRBJ1-1, the V gene TRBV21-1. TRBV21-1 is a pseudogene. The CDR3 contains 15 residues. The CDR3 sequence: CASSKYPGWNTEAFF. For the CDR3, the DNA is TGTGCCAGCAGCAAATATCCGGGGTGGAACACTGAAGCTTTCTTT.

CDR3 residues: CASSPDSTNEQYF. The CDR3 bases are TGTGCCAGCAGCCCCGACAGTACGAACGAGCAGTACTTC. This chain links TRBV28 with TRBJ2-7; D is possibly TRBD1 (5 bases). The CDR3 consists of 13 residues. Looked up from germline, CDR1 is MDHEN and CDR2 is SYDVKM. The V gene lost 6 bases and the J gene lost 5 bases, with 14 bases spanning the gap.

The V and J genes are TRBV11-2 and TRBJ2-1, with TRBD2 matching over 11 bases. CDR1 and CDR2 (germline): SGHAT, FQNNGV. This CDR3 contains 17 residues. J lost 4 bases, V lost 1 base, and 6 bases had no gene match. CDR3 region: CASSLGLAGPSYNEQFF. The CDR3 coding sequence is TGTGCCAGCAGCTTAGGACTAGCGGGACCGAGTTACAATGAGCAGTTCTTC. The full variable domain, its missing parts supplied by reference TRBV11-2 and TRBJ2-1, is EAGVAQSPRYKIIEKRQSVAFWCNPISGHATLYWYQQILGQGPKLLIQFQNNGVVDDSQLPKDRFSAERLKGVDSTLKIQPAKLEDSAVYLCASSLGLAGPSYNEQFFGPGTRLTVL.